This T cell receptor (beta chain) derives from a study of blood T cells in healthy people across ages. Combining a sample-barcoded 5' primer with a J-beta primer mix, a second PCR ran for roughly 6 to 12 cycles. Researchers report that a template-switch adaptor with 12 random nucleotides tagged each cDNA molecule. MiXCR, run by TCRdb on the 5' RACE reads, gives a single entry per CDR3 protein. The sample has approximately 810,000 distinct CDR3 sequences, around 28% seen once. In its sample, this clonotype was seen many times. Antigen unknown. A much larger clone is a single base away; this may be a read error. V was shortened by 3 bases and J by 4 bases, with 13 bases between the two germline ends. Looked up from germline, CDR1 is SGHRS and CDR2 is YFSETQ. This CDR3 has 14 amino acids. Study-wide results and caveats: TCR beta diversity, measured per million T cells, fell in a roughly linear way with age.

This receptor was identified in a woman older than 75 in good health. Source material: blood. This rearrangement joins TRBV5-1 to TRBJ1-2, with D maybe TRBD1 (5 bases). CDR3 region: CASSWDAGSYGYTF. DNA for the CDR3: TGCGCCAGCAGCTGGGACGCAGGGAGCTATGGCTACACCTTC.